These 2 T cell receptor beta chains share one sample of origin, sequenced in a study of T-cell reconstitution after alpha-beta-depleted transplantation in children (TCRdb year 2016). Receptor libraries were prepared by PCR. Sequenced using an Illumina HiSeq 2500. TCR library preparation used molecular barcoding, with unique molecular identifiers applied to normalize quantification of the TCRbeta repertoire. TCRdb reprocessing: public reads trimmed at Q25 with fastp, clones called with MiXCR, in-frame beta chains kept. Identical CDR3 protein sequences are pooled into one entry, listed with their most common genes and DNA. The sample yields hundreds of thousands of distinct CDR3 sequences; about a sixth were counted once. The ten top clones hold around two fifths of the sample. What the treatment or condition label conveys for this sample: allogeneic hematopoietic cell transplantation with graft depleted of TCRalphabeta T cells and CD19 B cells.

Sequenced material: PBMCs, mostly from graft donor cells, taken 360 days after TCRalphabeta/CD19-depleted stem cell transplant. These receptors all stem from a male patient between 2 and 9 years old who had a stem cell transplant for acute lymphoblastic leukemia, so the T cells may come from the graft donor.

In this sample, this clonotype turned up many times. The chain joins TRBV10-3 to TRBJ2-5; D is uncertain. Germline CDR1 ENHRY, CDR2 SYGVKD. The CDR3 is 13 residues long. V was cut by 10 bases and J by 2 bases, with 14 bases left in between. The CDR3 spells CATNQGPQETQYF. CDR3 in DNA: TGTGCCACCAACCAAGGCCCGCAAGAGACCCAGTACTTC.

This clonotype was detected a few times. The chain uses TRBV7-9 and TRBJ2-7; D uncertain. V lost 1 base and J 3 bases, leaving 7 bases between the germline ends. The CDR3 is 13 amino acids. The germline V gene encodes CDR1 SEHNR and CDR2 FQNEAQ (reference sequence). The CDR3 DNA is TGTGCCAGCAGCTTAGATGTGAACTACGAGCAGTACTTC. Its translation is CASSLDVNYEQYF.